Listed below are T cell receptor beta chains from one sample, sequenced in a study of blood T cell repertoires in COVID-19. Generated by immunoSEQ multiplex PCR, the TCRdb table keeps only in-frame clones and is missing some. Found here are approximately 240,000 clones, about 80% of them singletons; the top ten hold 2% to 2.5%. Sequenced sample: peripheral blood. These receptors were collected from a woman aged 55-69 years with acute or convalescent COVID-19. CDR3s include the opening cysteine and the closing phenylalanine or tryptophan. D genes are given only for firm matches. Clone size is given for some rows only: seen once, a few or many times, or a class if the clone is expanded.

j_call d_call v_call clone_size cdr3_aa cdr3_nt
TRBJ1-2 TRBD1 TRBV28 . CASTLQGGKGYTF TGTGCCAGCACTTTACAGGGGGGAAAGGGCTACACCTTC
TRBJ1-5 . TRBV7-2 . CASSLAETQYSNQPQHF TGTGCCAGCAGCTTAGCTGAGACACAGTATAGCAATCAGCCCCAGCATTTT
TRBJ2-4 . TRBV5-4 . CASSFPQGAKNIQYF TGTGCCAGCAGCTTTCCCCAGGGAGCCAAAAACATTCAGTACTTC
TRBJ1-5 TRBD1 TRBV7-9 few CASSFGQGTGPQHF TGTGCCAGCAGCTTCGGACAGGGGACGGGGCCCCAGCATTTT
TRBJ1-4 TRBD1 TRBV5-1 . CASSLEGQGEKLFF TGCGCCAGCAGCTTGGAAGGACAGGGGGAAAAACTGTTTTTT
TRBJ1-6 . TRBV6-1 . CASSDRQGNSPLHF TGTGCCAGCAGTGATCGCCAGGGTAATTCACCCCTCCACTTT
TRBJ1-1 . TRBV6-5 . CASSYGSRGEAFF TGTGCCAGCAGTTACGGGAGTCGGGGGGAAGCTTTCTTT
TRBJ1-2 . TRBV19 . CASSIPLPTGSYGYTF TGTGCCAGTAGTATACCTCTCCCAACAGGGAGCTATGGCTACACCTTC
TRBJ1-4 . TRBV18 . CASSPEGTSNEKLFF TGTGCCAGCTCACCTGAAGGGACATCTAATGAAAAACTGTTTTTT
TRBJ2-1 TRBD2 TRBV5-4 . CASSPSGGNYNEQFF TGTGCCAGCAGCCCTAGCGGGGGGAATTACAATGAGCAGTTCTTC
TRBJ1-1 . TRBV7-6 . CASSALGGRGTEAFF TGTGCCAGCAGCGCCCTAGGGGGTCGGGGCACTGAAGCTTTCTTT
TRBJ1-2 . TRBV7-9 . CASSPQRVGYTF TGTGCCAGCAGCCCGCAACGGGTAGGCTACACCTTC
TRBJ1-6 . TRBV18 once CASSPGAGNSPLHF TGTGCCAGCTCACCAGGGGCAGGTAATTCACCCCTCCACTTT
TRBJ2-7 . TRBV6-1 . CASSEFAGSIYEQYF TGTGCCAGCAGTGAATTTGCAGGGTCGATCTACGAGCAGTACTTC
TRBJ2-3 . TRBV21-1 . CASSGGQGF TGTGCCAGCAGCGGCGGACAGGGGTTT
TRBJ2-3 TRBD1 TRBV28 once CASSSGDRSTDTQYF TGTGCCAGCAGCTCTGGGGACAGAAGCACAGATACGCAGTATTTT
TRBJ2-3 TRBD1 TRBV7-3 . CASSPWTGRSTDTQYF TGTGCCAGCAGCCCCTGGACAGGGCGGAGCACAGATACGCAGTATTTT
TRBJ2-1 TRBD1 TRBV28 . CASSRTGVINEQFF TGTGCCAGCAGCAGGACAGGGGTAATTAATGAGCAGTTCTTC
TRBJ1-2 . TRBV6-1 . CASSETDSRGGYTF TGTGCCAGCAGTGAAACTGACAGCCGCGGAGGCTACACCTTC
TRBJ1-5 . TRBV4-2 few CASSQDWGGPGINQPQHF TGTGCCAGCAGCCAAGATTGGGGGGGGCCGGGGATCAATCAGCCCCAGCATTTT